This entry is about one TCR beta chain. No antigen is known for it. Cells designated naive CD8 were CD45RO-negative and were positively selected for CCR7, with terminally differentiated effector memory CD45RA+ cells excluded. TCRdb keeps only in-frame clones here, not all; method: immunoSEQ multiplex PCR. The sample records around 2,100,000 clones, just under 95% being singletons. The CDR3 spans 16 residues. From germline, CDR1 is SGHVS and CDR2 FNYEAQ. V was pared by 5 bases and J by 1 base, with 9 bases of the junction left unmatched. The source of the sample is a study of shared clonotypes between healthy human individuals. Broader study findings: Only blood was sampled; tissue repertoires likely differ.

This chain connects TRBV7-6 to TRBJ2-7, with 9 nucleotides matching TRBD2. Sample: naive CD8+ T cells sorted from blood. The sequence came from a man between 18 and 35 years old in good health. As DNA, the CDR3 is TGTGCCAGCAGCCCCAAGATTAGCGGGAGTTCCTACGAGCAGTACTTC. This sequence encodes CASSPKISGSSYEQYF.